In its sample, the clone carrying this T cell receptor beta chain was seen many times. Its antigen is as yet unknown. The data were obtained in a study of identical twins. Study-wide results and caveats: Twin pairs had excess sharing that was weaker in beta out-of-frame sequences.

From the 5' RACE reads, TCRdb called clonotypes with MiXCR, one entry per CDR3 protein. The table lists approximately 530,000 distinct CDR3 sequences, 20% to 25% of them singletons. CDR3 length: 16 amino acids. Germline assignment: CDR1 MNHEY and CDR2 SVGAGI. The V and J ends lost 4 bases and 2 bases respectively, with 15 bases between them. These same data were also listed under a study on yellow fever vaccine responses in identical twins.

The sample consisted of CD4+ T cells sorted from blood. The V gene is TRBV6-5, the J gene TRBJ2-1; D is perhaps TRBD1 (6 bases). This clonotype originated in a woman aged 18-29 years in good health. The DNA of the CDR3 is TGTGCCAGCAGTTCCATCGGACAGCTCACCTACAATGAGCAGTTCTTC. It yields the protein CASSSIGQLTYNEQFF.